These T cell receptor beta chains were read from a single sample in a study of memory CD4+ T cells and cytomegalovirus serostatus. Clones were read by immunoSEQ multiplex PCR, and TCRdb kept only the in-frame ones, dropping some. The sample includes some 52,000 clones, approximately 78% seen only once; the top ten take 0.77%. Source material: memory CD4+ T cells from blood. These receptor sequences come from an adult in good health and CMV-seronegative. The CDR3 runs from the conserved cysteine through the conserved F or W. The D gene is left open where the match is weak. Expanded clones are given a class, and other clones once, few, many or no size at all.

clone size: -; D gene: -; J gene: TRBJ1-5; CDR3 length: 13; V gene: TRBV6-1; CDR3 DNA: TGTGCCTGCAACTCAGGGAGCAATCAGCCCCAGCATTTT; CDR3 protein: CACNSGSNQPQHF
clone size: -; D gene: TRBD1; J gene: TRBJ2-5; CDR3 length: 14; V gene: TRBV5-1; CDR3 DNA: TGCGCCAGCAGCGTCCGGGACAGACAAGAGACCCAGTACTTC; CDR3 protein: CASSVRDRQETQYF
clone size: -; D gene: -; J gene: TRBJ1-5; CDR3 length: 19; V gene: TRBV7-8; CDR3 DNA: TGTGCCAGCAGCTTAGGGTCGGCTGTCTCGAGGGTAAGCAATCAGCCCCAGCATTTT; CDR3 protein: CASSLGSAVSRVSNQPQHF
clone size: few; D gene: -; J gene: TRBJ1-1; CDR3 length: 12; V gene: TRBV6-6; CDR3 DNA: TGTGCCAGCAGTTCCTCCCTACCCGGACAGTTCTTT; CDR3 protein: CASSSSLPGQFF
clone size: -; D gene: -; J gene: TRBJ1-4; CDR3 length: 14; V gene: TRBV7-9; CDR3 DNA: TGTGCCAGCAGCCTCGGACATGGGAATGAAAAACTGTTTTTT; CDR3 protein: CASSLGHGNEKLFF
clone size: -; D gene: -; J gene: TRBJ1-5; CDR3 length: 13; V gene: TRBV19; CDR3 DNA: TGTGCCAGTAAGGTTCCAGGGGACCAGCCCCAGCATTTT; CDR3 protein: CASKVPGDQPQHF
clone size: -; D gene: TRBD1; J gene: TRBJ1-2; CDR3 length: 13; V gene: TRBV7-2; CDR3 DNA: TGTGCCAGCACCATCGGGACAGGGGGTGGCTACACCTTC; CDR3 protein: CASTIGTGGGYTF
clone size: -; D gene: TRBD2; J gene: TRBJ2-3; CDR3 length: 20; V gene: TRBV2; CDR3 DNA: TGTGCCAGCAGTTCAGGACTAGCGGGGGGATTATACCTTAGCACAGATACGCAGTATTTT; CDR3 protein: CASSSGLAGGLYLSTDTQYF
clone size: few; D gene: -; J gene: TRBJ2-7; CDR3 length: 12; V gene: TRBV6-6; CDR3 DNA: TGTGCCAGCAGCCCCGGAACCTACGAGCAGTACTTC; CDR3 protein: CASSPGTYEQYF
clone size: -; D gene: TRBD2; J gene: TRBJ2-1; CDR3 length: 15; V gene: TRBV7-7; CDR3 DNA: TGTGCCAGCAGCTTAAGCGGGGGTCAAAACAATGAGCAGTTCTTC; CDR3 protein: CASSLSGGQNNEQFF
clone size: -; D gene: TRBD2; J gene: TRBJ2-3; CDR3 length: 15; V gene: TRBV5-1; CDR3 DNA: TGCGCCAGCAGCTCGGGGGGGCGCGCCACAGATACGCAGTATTTT; CDR3 protein: CASSSGGRATDTQYF
clone size: -; D gene: -; J gene: TRBJ2-2; CDR3 length: 15; V gene: TRBV4-3; CDR3 DNA: TGCGCCAGCAGCCAAGAGGTTAGGGGCACCGGGGAGCTGTTTTTT; CDR3 protein: CASSQEVRGTGELFF
clone size: -; D gene: TRBD1; J gene: TRBJ2-1; CDR3 length: 15; V gene: TRBV19; CDR3 DNA: TGTGCCAGTAGTATATCGAGGGACAGGCCGAATGAGCAGTTCTTC; CDR3 protein: CASSISRDRPNEQFF
clone size: few; D gene: -; J gene: TRBJ2-7; CDR3 length: 16; V gene: TRBV5-4; CDR3 DNA: TGTGCCAGCAGCCCGACGGGGACGGCTCTAGGATACGAGCAGTACTTC; CDR3 protein: CASSPTGTALGYEQYF
clone size: once; D gene: -; J gene: TRBJ2-1; CDR3 length: 14; V gene: TRBV28; CDR3 DNA: TGTGCCAGCAGTTTTGGCGGGACAGAATATGAGCAGTTCTTC; CDR3 protein: CASSFGGTEYEQFF
clone size: few; D gene: -; J gene: TRBJ1-1; CDR3 length: 13; V gene: TRBV2; CDR3 DNA: TGTGCCAGCAGAATGATGAGCTACTGGGAAGCTTTCTTT; CDR3 protein: CASRMMSYWEAFF
clone size: -; D gene: -; J gene: TRBJ2-2; CDR3 length: 15; V gene: TRBV2; CDR3 DNA: TGTGCCAGCAGTGAAGATTGGGGCCGCACCGGGGAGCTGTTTTTT; CDR3 protein: CASSEDWGRTGELFF
clone size: -; D gene: -; J gene: TRBJ1-1; CDR3 length: 17; V gene: TRBV7-6; CDR3 DNA: TGTGCCAGCAGCTTAGCGTCCGGCGGTAAGTTGAACACTGAAGCTTTCTTT; CDR3 protein: CASSLASGGKLNTEAFF
clone size: -; D gene: TRBD2; J gene: TRBJ2-3; CDR3 length: 16; V gene: TRBV2; CDR3 DNA: TGTGCCAGCAGGGGGACTAGCGGGGTTCTCACAGATACGCAGTATTTT; CDR3 protein: CASRGTSGVLTDTQYF
clone size: few; D gene: -; J gene: TRBJ1-6; CDR3 length: 13; V gene: TRBV7-2; CDR3 DNA: TGTGCCAGCAGCCCGCAGGGGACCTCACCCCTCCACTTT; CDR3 protein: CASSPQGTSPLHF
clone size: -; D gene: -; J gene: TRBJ2-2; CDR3 length: 13; V gene: TRBV11-2; CDR3 DNA: TGTGCCAGCAGCTTAACGAGGTCCGGGGAGCTGTTTTTT; CDR3 protein: CASSLTRSGELFF
clone size: -; D gene: -; J gene: TRBJ2-2; CDR3 length: 15; V gene: TRBV19; CDR3 DNA: TGTGCCAGTGCCGAACGGGTGACGAACACCGGGGAGCTGTTTTTT; CDR3 protein: CASAERVTNTGELFF
clone size: -; D gene: -; J gene: TRBJ2-2; CDR3 length: 14; V gene: TRBV11-2; CDR3 DNA: TGTGCCAGCAGCCCGGGGGTTGGTTCCGGGGAGCTGTTTTTT; CDR3 protein: CASSPGVGSGELFF
clone size: -; D gene: -; J gene: TRBJ2-3; CDR3 length: 16; V gene: TRBV6-5; CDR3 DNA: TGTGCCAGCAGTTCCAGTTGGGGGTTTGGGACAGATACGCAGTATTTT; CDR3 protein: CASSSSWGFGTDTQYF
clone size: -; D gene: -; J gene: TRBJ2-7; CDR3 length: 13; V gene: TRBV5-4; CDR3 DNA: TGTGCCAGCAACCGCCGGGACAACTACGAGCAGTACTTC; CDR3 protein: CASNRRDNYEQYF
clone size: -; D gene: -; J gene: TRBJ2-7; CDR3 length: 12; V gene: TRBV14; CDR3 DNA: TGTGCCAGCAGCCCGAGCAGACACGAGCAGTACTTC; CDR3 protein: CASSPSRHEQYF
clone size: few; D gene: -; J gene: TRBJ2-3; CDR3 length: 16; V gene: TRBV7-2; CDR3 DNA: TGTGCCAGCAGCCCGAGGGGCGCAGGGGCCACAGATACGCAGTATTTT; CDR3 protein: CASSPRGAGATDTQYF
clone size: -; D gene: TRBD1; J gene: TRBJ2-7; CDR3 length: 14; V gene: TRBV5-6; CDR3 DNA: TGTGCCAGCAGCTTGGGGGACAGAGGTCTTGGGCAGTACTTC; CDR3 protein: CASSLGDRGLGQYF
clone size: -; D gene: -; J gene: TRBJ1-1; CDR3 length: 15; V gene: TRBV10-3; CDR3 DNA: TGTGCCATCAGGGCAGAACAGGGAATATGGACTGAAGCTTTCTTT; CDR3 protein: CAIRAEQGIWTEAFF
clone size: -; D gene: TRBD2; J gene: TRBJ2-5; CDR3 length: 11; V gene: TRBV6-6; CDR3 DNA: TGTGCCAGCAGTCGCGGGGGGTCCCAGTACTTC; CDR3 protein: CASSRGGSQYF
clone size: -; D gene: -; J gene: TRBJ2-5; CDR3 length: 12; V gene: TRBV30; CDR3 DNA: TGTGCCTGGAGTGTGGGTCAAGAGACCCAGTACTTC; CDR3 protein: CAWSVGQETQYF
clone size: -; D gene: -; J gene: TRBJ1-2; CDR3 length: 15; V gene: TRBV18; CDR3 DNA: TGTGCCAGCTCACCACCAGTCGTCGGTTTCTATGGCTACACCTTC; CDR3 protein: CASSPPVVGFYGYTF
clone size: -; D gene: TRBD1; J gene: TRBJ2-7; CDR3 length: 17; V gene: TRBV5-1; CDR3 DNA: TGCGCCAGCAGCTCCGGGACAGGGAGGGGAAGGTCCTACGAGCAGTACTTC; CDR3 protein: CASSSGTGRGRSYEQYF
clone size: few; D gene: TRBD1; J gene: TRBJ1-6; CDR3 length: 15; V gene: TRBV5-1; CDR3 DNA: TGCGCCAGCAGCGAAGGGACAGGGATGGTTTCACCCCTCCACTTT; CDR3 protein: CASSEGTGMVSPLHF
clone size: many; D gene: -; J gene: TRBJ1-1; CDR3 length: 14; V gene: TRBV9; CDR3 DNA: TGTGCCAGCAGCACGGGACCGTTGAACACTGAAGCTTTCTTT; CDR3 protein: CASSTGPLNTEAFF
clone size: -; D gene: -; J gene: TRBJ2-7; CDR3 length: 15; V gene: TRBV18; CDR3 DNA: TGTGCCAGCTCACCGTCGGGGCAGGGACATGGCGAGCAGTACTTC; CDR3 protein: CASSPSGQGHGEQYF
clone size: -; D gene: TRBD1; J gene: TRBJ1-4; CDR3 length: 15; V gene: TRBV28; CDR3 DNA: TGTGCCAGCAGCGATTCCGGGACAGGGTGGGCAAAACTGTTTTTT; CDR3 protein: CASSDSGTGWAKLFF
clone size: once; D gene: TRBD1; J gene: TRBJ1-4; CDR3 length: 17; V gene: TRBV7-9; CDR3 DNA: TGTGCCAGCAGCTTGGACCTCGGACAGGCCCTTAATGAAAAACTGTTTTTT; CDR3 protein: CASSLDLGQALNEKLFF
clone size: once; D gene: -; J gene: TRBJ1-2; CDR3 length: 14; V gene: TRBV5-1; CDR3 DNA: TGCGCCAGCAGCCCGCGGGGGGGTAACTATGGCTACACCTTC; CDR3 protein: CASSPRGGNYGYTF
clone size: -; D gene: -; J gene: TRBJ1-6; CDR3 length: 15; V gene: TRBV27; CDR3 DNA: TGTGCCAGCAGTTTAGGAGGAGCCGGTAATTCACCCCTCCACTTT; CDR3 protein: CASSLGGAGNSPLHF
clone size: -; D gene: TRBD2; J gene: TRBJ2-5; CDR3 length: 16; V gene: TRBV7-2; CDR3 DNA: TGTGCCAGCAGCACCCGAACTAGCGGGGGGTTAGAGACCCAGTACTTC; CDR3 protein: CASSTRTSGGLETQYF
clone size: -; D gene: TRBD1; J gene: TRBJ2-2; CDR3 length: 18; V gene: TRBV4-3; CDR3 DNA: TGCGCCAGCAGCCCTCAACCGGGACAGGGGGCTAACACCGGGGAGCTGTTTTTT; CDR3 protein: CASSPQPGQGANTGELFF
clone size: -; D gene: -; J gene: TRBJ1-1; CDR3 length: 12; V gene: TRBV5-4; CDR3 DNA: TGTGCCAGCAGCTCGAGGGGCACTGAAGCTTTCTTT; CDR3 protein: CASSSRGTEAFF
clone size: -; D gene: -; J gene: TRBJ1-5; CDR3 length: 15; V gene: TRBV6-5; CDR3 DNA: TGTGCCAGCAGTACAGTGCAGGGGAACAATCAGCCCCAGCATTTT; CDR3 protein: CASSTVQGNNQPQHF
clone size: -; D gene: -; J gene: TRBJ1-3; CDR3 length: 16; V gene: TRBV21-1; CDR3 DNA: TGTGCCAGCAGTAACCGGGACAGGAGCTCTGGAAACACCATATATTTT; CDR3 protein: CASSNRDRSSGNTIYF
clone size: -; D gene: -; J gene: TRBJ2-3; CDR3 length: 12; V gene: TRBV7-2; CDR3 DNA: TGTGCCAGCAGAAGATCGGGGGATACGCAGTATTTT; CDR3 protein: CASRRSGDTQYF
clone size: -; D gene: -; J gene: TRBJ1-1; CDR3 length: 14; V gene: TRBV10-3; CDR3 DNA: TGTGCCATCAGTGAGCGGGGGGGTAACACTGAAGCTTTCTTT; CDR3 protein: CAISERGGNTEAFF